These 22 T cell receptor beta chains were all obtained from the same sample, sequenced in a study of blood T cell repertoires in COVID-19 (dated by TCRdb to about 2020). Libraries were prepared through the immunoSEQ multiplex PCR assay. Sourced from immuneACCESS, this table was stored by TCRdb with only in-frame sequences that have V and J called. A share of the clones is absent; for the studies checked, an unresolved V gene accounts for under half, and the remainder has no known explanation. For this sample the table gives about 69,000 clones, of which 75% to 90% were detected only once. The ten most abundant clones make up about 15% of the sample. The sequenced sample consisted of peripheral blood. The receptor set was obtained from a man aged 35 to 55 with COVID-19, enrolled during active disease.

The chain joins TRBV11-2 to TRBJ2-1, with 8 bases that match TRBD2. Germline V gives CDR1 SGHAT, CDR2 FQNNGV. V shed 6 bases, J shed 0 bases, and the junction held 1 base outside the gene matches. The CDR3 has 14 amino acids. DNA of the CDR3: TGTGCCAGCAGGGCGGGGGGCTCCTACAATGAGCAGTTCTTC. Encoded protein: CASRAGGSYNEQFF.

V and J are TRBV2 and TRBJ1-1, with TRBD1 matching over 8 bases. Per the germline V gene, CDR1 is SNHLY and CDR2 is FYNNEI. The V gene end was trimmed by 6 bases and the J gene end by 5 bases; junction bases not matched to a gene: 8. The CDR3 is made up of 14 amino acids. DNA for the CDR3: TGTGCCAGCAGCCAGACAGGGGTGGTAACTGAAGCTTTCTTT. This sequence encodes CASSQTGVVTEAFF. The full variable domain, in which reference TRBV2 and TRBJ1-1 provide the parts outside the CDR3, is EPEVTQTPSHQVTQMGQEVILRCVPISNHLYFYWYRQILGQKVEFLVSFYNNEISEKSEIFDDQFSVERPDGSNFTLKIRSTKLEDSAMYFCASSQTGVVTEAFFGQGTRLTVV.

The chain is built from TRBV6-5 and TRBJ1-2, with D uncertain. This CDR3 contains 15 residues. Deletions cut 0 bases from V and 6 bases from J, with 14 bases between. CDR1 MNHEY and CDR2 SVGAGI come from the germline V gene. The CDR3 bases are TGTGCCAGCAGTTACTCTCCGGGTCCCGAGGATGGCTACACCTTC. This encodes CASSYSPGPEDGYTF.

The chain recombines TRBV5-1 with TRBJ1-6, with a tentative D call TRBD1 (6 bases). The V end lost 0 bases, the J end lost 7 bases, and 17 bases lay between the germline ends. Germline assignment: CDR1 SGHRS and CDR2 YFSETQ. There are 17 residues in the CDR3. In nucleotides, the CDR3 is TGCGCCAGCAGCTTGGGACAGGCCTCTTTCTTAAATTCACCCCTCCACTTT. Translation: CASSLGQASFLNSPLHF. Drawing the rest from reference TRBV5-1 and TRBJ1-6, the complete variable domain is KAGVTQTPRYLIKTRGQQVTLSCSPISGHRSVSWYQQTPGQGLQFLFEYFSETQRNKGNFPGRFSGRQFSNSRSEMNVSTLELGDSALYLCASSLGQASFLNSPLHFGNGTRLTVT.

The chain joins TRBV4-1 to TRBJ2-3; 7 bases are a match to TRBD2. Trimming cost V 1 base and J 3 bases; bases outside gene matches: 10. Per germline, CDR1 MGHRA and CDR2 YSYEKL. The CDR3 has 17 residues. This CDR3 is CASSQVLGRGTTDTQYF. The CDR3 DNA sequence: TGCGCCAGCAGCCAAGTCTTAGGGCGGGGGACGACAGATACGCAGTATTTT.

The rearrangement uses TRBV3-1 (or the pseudogene TRBV3-2) and TRBJ2-2; 12 bases fit TRBD2. Germline trimming cut 10 bases from V and 7 bases from J; bases unmatched to any gene: 16. CDR1 and CDR2 (germline): LGHDT, YNNKEL (reference sequence). This CDR3 spans 17 amino acids. CDR3 coding DNA: TGTGCCACAGCGGGGCATGGGACTAGCGGGTCAGGCGGGGAGCTGTTTTTT. Encoded protein: CATAGHGTSGSGGELFF.

The chain joins TRBV2 to TRBJ2-4; D not resolved. The V end lost 2 bases, the J end lost 8 bases, and 16 bases lay between the germline ends. The CDR3 loop spans 15 amino acids. The V gene's germline CDR1 is SNHLY and CDR2 FYNNEI. The CDR3: CASSEQSTPFDIQYF. As DNA, the CDR3 is TGTGCCAGCAGTGAACAGTCAACCCCTTTTGACATTCAGTACTTC.

The chain recombines TRBV19 with TRBJ1-1; D not certain. V shed 7 bases and J shed 5 bases, with 17 bases lying between them. The CDR3 covers 14 residues. Germline lookup yields CDR1 LNHDA and CDR2 SQIVND (reference sequence). The CDR3 DNA is TGTGCCAGTATCTCCGGTCCCGTAGCGACTGAAGCTTTCTTT. It specifies CASISGPVATEAFF.

The count of this clone is one. The gene calls are TRBV19 and TRBJ1-5; 8 bases map to TRBD1. CDR3 length: 14 residues. Germline V gives CDR1 LNHDA, CDR2 SQIVND (reference sequence). Losses at the gene ends were 7 bases for V and 3 bases for J; bases not matched to a gene: 5. CDR3 DNA sequence: TGTGCCAGTACCCGGACAGGGAACAATCAGCCCCAGCATTTT. Translating gives CASTRTGNNQPQHF. Together with reference TRBV19 and TRBJ1-5, the CDR3 gives the full variable domain: DGGITQSPKYLFRKEGQNVTLSCEQNLNHDAMYWYRQDPGQGLRLIYYSQIVNDFQKGDIAEGYSVSREKKESFPLTVTSAQKNPTAFYLCASTRTGNNQPQHFGDGTRLSIL.

The chain uses TRBV5-1 and TRBJ2-4; 12 bases match TRBD2. Trimming took 4 bases from V and 6 from J; bases not matched to a gene: 2. This CDR3 comprises 14 residues. Germline V CDR1 and CDR2: SGHRS, YFSETQ. The CDR3 spells CASSPSGGANIQYF. Written as DNA, the CDR3 is TGCGCCAGCAGCCCTAGCGGGGGGGCAAACATTCAGTACTTC.

The chain joins TRBV6-6 to TRBJ1-5; the D gene is possibly TRBD1 (6 bases). The germline V gene encodes CDR1 MNHNY and CDR2 SVGAGI (reference sequence). CDR3 length: 15 amino acids. V gave up 4 bases and J gave up 0 bases, with 10 bases separating them. As DNA, the CDR3 is TGTGCCAGCAGTTTTACAGGGACTAGCAATCAGCCCCAGCATTTT. Translation: CASSFTGTSNQPQHF.

The rearrangement uses TRBV28 and TRBJ2-1; D call uncertain. V was cut by 2 bases and J by 0 bases, with 5 bases left in between. Germline V gene lookup returns CDR1 MDHEN and CDR2 SYDVKM. The CDR3 consists of 14 residues. The CDR3 region is CASSLRSSYNEQFF. Written as DNA, the CDR3 is TGTGCCAGCAGTTTAAGGAGCTCCTACAATGAGCAGTTCTTC.

V gene TRBV18 combines with J gene TRBJ2-7, with TRBD1 as a possible D gene (5 bases). The CDR3 length is 15 residues. Germline CDR1 is KGHSH and CDR2 is LQKENI. Trimming pared 2 bases from V and 4 bases from J, leaving 15 bases between. This chain's CDR3 is CASSPGATLRYEQYF. CDR3 coding DNA: TGTGCCAGCTCACCAGGGGCAACTTTAAGGTACGAGCAGTACTTC.

The chain joins TRBV5-4 to TRBJ1-2, with 9 nucleotides matching TRBD1. Germline CDR1 is SGHNT and CDR2 is YYREEE (reference sequence). CDR3 length: 14 amino acids. After removal of 5 bases from V and 8 bases from J, the junction contained 10 bases not matched to a gene. The CDR3 DNA reads TGTGCCAGCAGGGGGACCGGGACAGGGAAAGGCTACACCTTC. It yields the protein CASRGTGTGKGYTF.

In this sample, this clone turned up a few times. This sequence joins TRBV5-4 and TRBJ2-1; tentative D call: TRBD2 (6 bases). Between the trimmed V and J ends, which lost 6 bases and 0 bases, there was a span of 16 bases. The CDR3 runs to 16 residues. Germline lookup yields CDR1 SGHNT and CDR2 YYREEE (reference sequence). Here the CDR3 reads CASKLGGLSSYNEQFF. The CDR3 DNA reads as TGTGCCAGCAAGCTCGGAGGGTTGAGCTCCTACAATGAGCAGTTCTTC.

The gene calls are TRBV6-5 and TRBJ2-7; 9 nucleotides align to TRBD2. Germline-derived CDR1 and CDR2 are MNHEY and SVGAGI. The CDR3 consists of 15 residues. Trimming cost V 6 bases and J 2 bases; bases outside gene matches: 8. In nucleotides, the CDR3 is TGTGCCAGCAGGGTAGCGGGGGCCTCCCCCTACGAGCAGTACTTC. It encodes CASRVAGASPYEQYF.

This clone has a single count. This rearrangement joins TRBV6-5 to TRBJ1-5, with 10 bases aligning to TRBD1. CDR1 MNHEY and CDR2 SVGAGI come from the germline V gene. The CDR3 has 15 amino acids. V lost 6 bases and J lost 4; bases outside the gene matches: 6. CDR3 in amino acids: CASSGGQGGNQPQHF. CDR3 bases: TGTGCCAGCAGCGGTGGACAGGGGGGAAATCAGCCCCAGCATTTT.

The rearrangement links TRBV6-1 to TRBJ2-1, with 16 positions matching TRBD2. Losses at the gene ends were 2 bases for V and 14 bases for J; bases not matched to a gene: 18. The CDR3 totals 19 residues. The germline V gene encodes CDR1 MNHNS and CDR2 SASEGT. The CDR3: CASSELLPGLAGGPWVEFF. The CDR3 DNA is TGTGCCAGCAGTGAACTTCTCCCGGGACTAGCGGGGGGGCCTTGGGTGGAGTTCTTC.

This chain uses TRBV29-1 with TRBJ2-7; D possibly corresponds to TRBD2 (7 bases). CDR3 length equals 14 residues. Trimming pared 4 bases from V and 1 base from J, leaving 14 bases between. Per the germline V gene, CDR1 is SQVTM and CDR2 is ANQGSEA. The CDR3 DNA reads TGCAGCGTTGGGCGGGGGCTGAGTTCCTACGAGCAGTACTTC. It translates to CSVGRGLSSYEQYF.

J is TRBJ1-4 and V is TRBV7-6; 7 bases match TRBD1. Germline CDR1 is SGHVS and CDR2 is FNYEAQ. Trimming took 1 base from V and 11 from J; bases not matched to a gene: 10. CDR3 length: 15 residues. The CDR3 coding sequence is TGTGCCAGCAGCTTAGATGAGAGTGAGGGGGCGAAACTGTTTTTT. This translates into CASSLDESEGAKLFF.

This chain joins TRBV28 and TRBJ1-2; 7 nucleotides agree with TRBD1. CDR1 and CDR2 from the germline V gene are MDHEN and SYDVKM. This CDR3 region has 14 residues. The V and J ends lost 1 base and 7 bases, in that order; junction bases with no gene match: 6. CDR3 sequence (DNA): TGTGCCAGCAGTTTATCCCCAACAGGGGCTGGCTACACCTTC. The encoded protein is CASSLSPTGAGYTF.

The chain couples TRBV4-2 to TRBJ1-1, with 11 bases that match TRBD1. Germline loops: CDR1 LGHNA, CDR2 YNFKEQ. The CDR3 is 15 residues long. Trimming cost V 3 bases and J 5 bases; bases outside gene matches: 5. CDR3 amino acids: CASSQDGQGATEAFF. In DNA, the CDR3 is TGTGCCAGCAGCCAGGATGGACAGGGGGCAACTGAAGCTTTCTTT.